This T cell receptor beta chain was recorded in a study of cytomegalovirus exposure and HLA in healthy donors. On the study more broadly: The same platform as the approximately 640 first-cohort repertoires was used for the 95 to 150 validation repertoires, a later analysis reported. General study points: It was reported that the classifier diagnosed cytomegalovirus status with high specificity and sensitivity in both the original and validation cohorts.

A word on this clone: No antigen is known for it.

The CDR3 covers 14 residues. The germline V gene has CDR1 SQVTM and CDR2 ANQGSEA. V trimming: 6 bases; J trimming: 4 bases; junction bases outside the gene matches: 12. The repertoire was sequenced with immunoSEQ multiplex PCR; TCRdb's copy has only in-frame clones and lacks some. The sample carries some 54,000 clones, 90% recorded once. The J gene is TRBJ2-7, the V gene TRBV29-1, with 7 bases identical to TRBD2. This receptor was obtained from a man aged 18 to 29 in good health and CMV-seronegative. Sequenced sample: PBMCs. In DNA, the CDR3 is TGCAGCGTCAACCCGGTGGGGAGGGAATACGAGCAGTACTTC. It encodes CSVNPVGREYEQYF.